This T cell receptor beta chain was captured by sequencing in a study of CD8 T cells in ankylosing spondylitis. Quantitative 5'-RACE was performed with molecular barcodes, and it yielded the TCR beta libraries. TCRdb recomputed calls from the 5' RACE reads with MiXCR, one row per CDR3 protein. The sample contains about 190,000 distinct CDR3 sequences, 10% to 15% of which appear only once. This clonotype was counted ten times or more. Its specificity is not known. General study results and limits: Blood of patients with ankylosing spondylitis appeared to be characterized by a TCR beta motif of fewer than 10 highly homologous variants. Reactive arthritis synovial fluid and blood were previously reported to contain some motif variants. Researchers reportedly found disease-linked clones significantly enriched in matched ankylosing spondylitis synovial fluid.

V was cut by 1 base and J by 0 bases, with 14 bases left in between. This CDR3 contains 16 residues. CDR1 SGHRS and CDR2 YFSETQ come from the germline V gene. The material sequenced was blood, either unsorted or a sorted T cell fraction (not recorded which). This clonotype was obtained from a female donor with ankylosing spondylitis or in good health (not recorded which). The V and J genes are TRBV5-1 and TRBJ2-7; D unresolved. The CDR3, as DNA: TGCGCCAGCAGCTTGAATTGGGTCCGGAGCTCCTACGAGCAGTACTTC. It codes for CASSLNWVRSSYEQYF. The variable domain in full, completed from reference TRBV5-1 and TRBJ2-7, reads KAGVTQTPRYLIKTRGQQVTLSCSPISGHRSVSWYQQTPGQGLQFLFEYFSETQRNKGNFPGRFSGRQFSNSRSEMNVSTLELGDSALYLCASSLNWVRSSYEQYFGPGTRLTVT.